This TCR beta chain was documented in a study of cytomegalovirus exposure and HLA in healthy donors. Study summary: Earlier work reported approximately 110 million unique TCR beta sequences from 180 million or so T cells.

PCR primers comprised 60 Vbeta and 13 Jbeta primers. TCRdb's copy holds only in-frame clones and misses some; the assay was immunoSEQ multiplex PCR. The table lists some 210,000 clones, about 87% of them singletons. The CDR3 has 14 amino acids. The germline V gene has CDR1 MDHEN and CDR2 SYDVKM. V gave up 6 bases and J gave up 1 base, with 12 bases separating them. The rearrangement links TRBV28 to TRBJ1-1, with D possibly being TRBD1 (5 bases). This sequence originates from a young man in good health and CMV-seronegative. The specimen was PBMCs. The CDR3 loop is CASSRQYGNTEAFF. The CDR3 DNA follows: TGTGCCAGCAGCCGACAGTACGGGAACACTGAAGCTTTCTTT.